This T cell receptor beta chain comes out of a study of CD8 T cells in Susac syndrome. A quantity of about 0.5 to 1 ug RNA underwent reverse transcription using random hexamers. Via MiXCR, TCRdb re-called the immunoSEQ multiplex PCR reads, giving one row per CDR3 protein. The table includes 150,000 to 190,000 distinct CDR3 sequences, about 95% detected once. The length of the CDR3 is 15 residues. The germline CDR1 and CDR2 sequences are SQVTM and ANQGSEA. With 2 bases clipped from V and 2 bases from J, the junction kept 5 bases outside the gene matches. The chain joins TRBV29-1 to TRBJ2-1; 8 bases match TRBD1. Sequenced material: CD8+ T cells from PBMCs. The sequence was collected from a human donor with multiple sclerosis. The CDR3 DNA sequence: TGCAGCGTTGAACTCTGGACAGGGACCTACAATGAGCAGTTCTTC. Its protein is CSVELWTGTYNEQFF.